This entry describes one TCR beta chain. The target antigen is unknown. These data belong to a study of T cell responses to AZD1222 COVID-19 vaccine. Looking at the study overall: Analyses pooled second doses at about 4 or about 12 weeks. Study observations and caveats: Donor demographics were predominantly white British with a female majority; clonal diversity may be underestimated. Sampling that yielded the repertoires occurred only after the peak T cell response.

Trimming removed 3 bases from V and 3 bases from J, with 3 bases in between. The CDR3 sequence is 11 residues long. Per the germline V gene, CDR1 is SNHLY and CDR2 is FYNNEI. Clones were sequenced by immunoSEQ multiplex PCR, and TCRdb holds only the in-frame ones, with some missing. The sample has about 88,000 clones, roughly 89% seen once. The input for sequencing was peripheral blood, taken on day 0 of AZD1222 vaccination. The sequence was collected from an adult in good health. The chain uses TRBV2 and TRBJ2-7; D remains ambiguous. CDR3 region: CASSDRYEQYF. For the CDR3, the DNA is TGTGCCAGCAGTGACCGCTACGAGCAGTACTTC.